This TCR beta chain was identified during a study of CD4 T cells in relation to SARS-CoV-2 and coronaviruses. CDR3 size: 15 residues. In germline, CDR1 is MNHNY, CDR2 SVGAGI (reference sequence). V was cut by 4 bases and J by 3 bases, with 14 bases left in between. Regarding this clone: Its antigen is currently unknown.

The unexposed donors gave CD4+ T cells in about 2011-2018, prior to COVID-19. The cells were cultured for 10 days before CD4+ T cells were isolated. Testing used SARS-CoV-2 S/N and four cold-coronavirus spikes on unexposed-donor CD4+ T cells, cells permitting. Produced via immunoSEQ multiplex PCR; TCRdb's table is partial and in-frame only. The sample has 9,500 to 12,000 clones; roughly 72% are singletons. Sequenced sample: CD4+ T cells from PBMCs, cultured in vitro. The chain employs TRBV6-6 and TRBJ2-3; D tentatively reads TRBD1 or TRBD2 (6 bases each). The receptor's source is a human donor in good health. CDR3 region: CASSSQGGRTDTQYF. Written as DNA, the CDR3 is TGTGCCAGCAGTTCACAGGGTGGGAGGACAGATACGCAGTATTTT.